Shown below are 31 T cell receptor beta chains from a single sample sequenced in a study of graft-versus-host responses after intestinal transplantation (dated by TCRdb to the early 2020s). The library was made by the immunoSEQ multiplex PCR assay. Held by TCRdb, this immuneACCESS table contains in-frame sequences only and omits some clones. Under half of the omission traces to an unresolved V gene where checked; the cause of the rest is unknown. The sample records fewer than 150,000 clones, 90% to 95% of which are singletons. Clones ranked in the top ten supply under 0.2% of the sample. Antigen specificity for these receptors is unknown. According to the study, the label for this sample's time point signals: cells obtained before transplantation from donor or recipient. The sample consisted of unstimulated CD4+ T cells sorted from spleen or lymph node cells, taken before intestinal transplant. All receptors derive from a human donor who received an intestinal transplant.

This chain uses TRBV9 with TRBJ2-1; 9 bases agree with TRBD2. Germline V gene lookup returns CDR1 SGDLS and CDR2 YYNGEE. V lost 0 bases and J lost 10; bases outside the gene matches: 11. CDR3 length: 16 residues. The CDR3, as DNA: TGTGCCAGCAGCGTAGGCGGGGGGGCCGTTTTTGTAGAGCAGTTCTTC. Its translation: CASSVGGGAVFVEQFF. Supplemented by reference TRBV9 and TRBJ2-1, the full variable domain reads DSGVTQTPKHLITATGQRVTLRCSPRSGDLSVYWYQQSLDQGLQFLIQYYNGEERAKGNILERFSAQQFPDLHSELNLSSLELGDSALYFCASSVGGGAVFVEQFFGPGTRLTVL.

This clone has a single count. The V and J genes are TRBV29-1 and TRBJ1-4; 7 nucleotides line up with TRBD1. J lost 8 bases, V lost 1 base, and 7 bases had no gene match. This CDR3 has 14 residues. CDR1 SQVTM and CDR2 ANQGSEA come from the germline V gene. Written as DNA, the CDR3 is TGCAGCGTTGAAGGGGGACAGATTGGGGAAAAACTGTTTTTT. This translates into CSVEGGQIGEKLFF.

This chain uses TRBV5-1 with TRBJ1-1; TRBD1 is a possible D gene (6 bases). The germline CDR1 and CDR2 sequences are SGHRS and YFSETQ. The CDR3 is made up of 14 amino acids. Trimming cost V 3 bases and J 5 bases, with 14 bases left between them. The CDR3 loop is CASSWGRGDTEAFF. In DNA form, the CDR3 reads TGCGCCAGCAGCTGGGGGAGGGGGGATACTGAAGCTTTCTTT.

This rearrangement joins TRBV5-1 to TRBJ2-1; the match to TRBD2 covers 9 bases. This CDR3 is built from 15 residues. Germline V lookup: CDR1 SGHRS, CDR2 YFSETQ. V lost 1 base to trimming and J lost 5 bases; unmatched junction nucleotides: 4. For the CDR3, the DNA is TGCGCCAGCAGCTTGATGGTAGCGGGGGACAATGAGCAGTTCTTC. Its translation: CASSLMVAGDNEQFF.

V is TRBV9 and J is TRBJ2-1, with D hard to call. Germline-derived CDR1 and CDR2 are SGDLS and YYNGEE. Trimming removed 3 bases from V and 6 bases from J, with 13 bases in between. The length of the CDR3 is 14 residues. The CDR3 DNA is TGTGCCAGCAGCGCGACCCCACCCCCCAATGAGCAGTTCTTC. It yields the protein CASSATPPPNEQFF.

The genes are TRBV10-1 and TRBJ1-1; TRBD1 might be the D (5 bases). The CDR3 extends over 15 amino acids. CDR1 WNHNN and CDR2 SYGVQD come from the germline V gene (reference sequence). V was clipped by 6 bases and J by 4 bases, with 18 bases between them. The CDR3: CASSRGANVPTEAFF. The CDR3 DNA sequence: TGCGCCAGCAGCCGAGGGGCGAACGTTCCCACTGAAGCTTTCTTT.

This clone has only one observation. Other nucleotide sequences in the sample specify the same CDR3. The rearrangement links TRBV5-1 to TRBJ1-5, with D possibly being TRBD1 (5 bases). The germline V gene has CDR1 SGHRS and CDR2 YFSETQ. Trimming left V 1 base short and J 4 bases short, with 6 bases between. The CDR3 consists of 13 residues. The CDR3 region is CASSLQGNQPQHF. The CDR3 region has the DNA TGCGCCAGCAGCTTGCAGGGAAATCAGCCCCAGCATTTT.

This clone was observed once. The rearrangement uses TRBV27 and TRBJ1-2; TRBD1 aligns across 7 bases. The CDR3 is made up of 14 amino acids. Germline CDR1 is MNHEY and CDR2 is SMNVEV (reference sequence). The V segment lost 3 bases and the J segment 6 bases; nucleotides outside the gene matches: 7. The chain's CDR3 is CASSFRTGRDGYTF. The CDR3 nucleotides are TGTGCCAGCAGTTTTAGGACAGGACGGGATGGCTACACCTTC.

The chain couples TRBV5-1 to TRBJ2-5, with 10 bases lining up with TRBD2. V dropped 4 bases and J dropped 5; count of bases not matched to a gene: 5. The CDR3 is 14 amino acids. The germline gives CDR1 SGHRS, CDR2 YFSETQ. CDR3 sequence: CASSPGTSVETQYF. The CDR3, as DNA: TGCGCCAGCAGCCCGGGGACTAGCGTTGAGACCCAGTACTTC.

The chain carries TRBV6-4 and TRBJ2-7, with D perhaps matching TRBD2 (6 bases). CDR3 length equals 16 residues. Germline V gives CDR1 MRHNA, CDR2 SNTAGT. V lost 0 bases and J 0 bases, leaving 12 bases between the germline ends. CDR3 in amino acids: CASSDSGGGASYEQYF. The CDR3 DNA follows: TGTGCCAGCAGTGACTCGGGGGGTGGGGCCTCCTACGAGCAGTACTTC.

V and J are TRBV29-1 and TRBJ2-3, with D perhaps given as TRBD1 or TRBD2 (5 bases each). Germline V gene data show CDR1 as SQVTM and CDR2 as ANQGSEA. The CDR3 is made up of 13 amino acids. Deletions cut 7 bases from V and 6 bases from J, with 17 bases between. The CDR3 nucleotides are TGCAGCGCCGCCTCACGGGGCGGCGATACGCAGTATTTT. Protein: CSAASRGGDTQYF.

The V and J genes are TRBV30 and TRBJ2-1, with 12 positions matching TRBD2. J was trimmed by 7 bases and V by 3 bases; bases with no gene match: 7. CDR3 size: 15 residues. Looked up from germline, CDR1 is GTSNPN and CDR2 is SVGIG (reference sequence). The CDR3 loop reads CAWSASGGARNEQFF. CDR3 DNA sequence: TGTGCCTGGAGCGCTAGCGGGGGGGCGAGGAATGAGCAGTTCTTC.

The chain employs TRBV2 and TRBJ2-5; D tentatively fits TRBD1 or TRBD2 (6 bases each). The CDR3 has 12 residues. V was pared by 8 bases and J by 5 bases, with 12 bases between. The germline V gene encodes CDR1 SNHLY and CDR2 FYNNEI. The CDR3 bases are TGTGCCAGCGGGGGGCTGGGGGAGACCCAGTACTTC. This codes for CASGGLGETQYF.

Note on this clone: The sample has other DNA sequences that encode this CDR3 too. The chain joins TRBV7-2 to TRBJ1-6; no reliable D call. The CDR3 has 16 residues. Germline V CDR1 and CDR2: SGHTA, FQGNSA. Trimming took 2 bases from V and 7 from J, leaving 15 bases between them. The chain's CDR3 is CASSLTRLAGNSPLHF. CDR3 coding DNA: TGTGCCAGCAGCTTAACCCGCTTGGCAGGCAATTCACCCCTCCACTTT.

The chain links TRBV19 to TRBJ1-1, with D tentatively TRBD1 (6 bases). This CDR3 comprises 13 residues. Germline V gives CDR1 LNHDA, CDR2 SQIVND (reference sequence). V was pared by 3 bases and J by 7 bases, with 12 bases between. This chain's CDR3 is CASSMDRRDEAFF. CDR3 sequence (DNA): TGTGCCAGTAGTATGGACAGAAGGGATGAAGCTTTCTTT.

The gene calls are TRBV28 and TRBJ1-2; D unresolved. The CDR3 extends over 16 amino acids. Trimming cost V 6 bases and J 2 bases, with 19 bases left between them. Per the germline V gene, CDR1 is MDHEN and CDR2 is SYDVKM. CDR3 in DNA: TGTGCCAGCAGCCGTGTGCGTGGGCCGAAAAACTATGGCTACACCTTC. It translates to CASSRVRGPKNYGYTF.

This chain connects TRBV2 to TRBJ1-2; no definite D call. The germline gives CDR1 SNHLY, CDR2 FYNNEI. The V end was cut by 2 bases, the J end by 8 bases, with 12 bases between. The CDR3 is made up of 13 amino acids. The CDR3 DNA sequence: TGTGCCAGCAGTGAAAGGGCGACCAGGGGCTACACCTTC. Translating it yields CASSERATRGYTF.

This clone appeared once. The V call is TRBV19, the J call TRBJ2-6; 7 bases agree with TRBD1. CDR3 length: 18 amino acids. Germline V lookup: CDR1 LNHDA, CDR2 SQIVND (reference sequence). V lost 6 bases and J lost 2; bases outside the gene matches: 13. The CDR3 nucleotides are TGTGCCAGTAGAGAAACTTCGGGACAGATGGCTGGGGCCAACGTCCTGACTTTC. It translates to CASRETSGQMAGANVLTF.

The V call is TRBV29-1, the J call TRBJ1-2; 7 bases agree with TRBD1. Per germline, CDR1 SQVTM and CDR2 ANQGSEA. CDR3 length equals 15 residues. V trimming: 1 base; J trimming: 1 base; junction bases outside the gene matches: 6. The CDR3 DNA sequence: TGCAGCGTTGAAGGAACAGGGGCCATTAACTATGGCTACACCTTC. Residues: CSVEGTGAINYGYTF.

The V and J genes are TRBV5-4 and TRBJ1-2, with 9 positions matching TRBD1. Germline CDR1 SGHNT, CDR2 YYREEE (reference sequence). This CDR3 region has 15 residues. V shed 0 bases and J 1 base; nucleotides not matched to a gene: 1. The CDR3 here is CASSLGGQGNYGYTF. The CDR3 nucleotides read TGTGCCAGCAGCTTGGGGGGACAGGGTAACTATGGCTACACCTTC.

The chain carries TRBV7-6 and TRBJ2-1; D may be TRBD2 (7 bases). The V end was cut by 0 bases, the J end by 13 bases, with 10 bases between. The germline V gene has CDR1 SGHVS and CDR2 FNYEAQ. This CDR3 is 12 amino acids long. The CDR3 sequence: CASSLAGGPQFF. CDR3 coding DNA: TGTGCCAGCAGCTTAGCGGGGGGGCCCCAGTTCTTC. The full variable domain, its missing parts supplied by reference TRBV7-6 and TRBJ2-1, is GAGVSQSPRYKVTKRGQDVALRCDPISGHVSLYWYRQALGQGPEFLTYFNYEAQQDKSGLPNDRFSAERPEGSISTLTIQRTEQRDSAMYRCASSLAGGPQFFGPGTRLTVL.

The chain joins TRBV2 to TRBJ1-1, with D uncertain. V was cut by 6 bases and J by 1 base, with 6 bases left in between. CDR3 length: 12 residues. The germline V gene encodes CDR1 SNHLY and CDR2 FYNNEI. CDR3 DNA sequence: TGTGCCAGCAGGTCAGGGAACACTGAAGCTTTCTTT. Protein: CASRSGNTEAFF.

The chain couples TRBV5-1 to TRBJ1-2; 7 bases map to TRBD1. V trimming: 3 bases; J trimming: 8 bases; junction bases outside the gene matches: 19. The CDR3 is made up of 17 amino acids. Germline CDR1 is SGHRS and CDR2 is YFSETQ. The DNA of the CDR3 is TGCGCCAGCAGCTCCCATGTCCTCAGGGGGGATTTCGGGGGCTACACCTTC. It specifies CASSSHVLRGDFGGYTF.

V usage is TRBV6-7 and J usage is TRBJ1-1; the match to TRBD1 covers 7 bases. TRBV6-7 is known as an ORF, though its function is uncertain. V dropped 6 bases and J dropped 3; count of bases not matched to a gene: 31. The CDR3 totals 22 residues. The CDR3 region is CASSFGAQGVNLGSGGDTEAFF. CDR3 nucleotides: TGTGCCAGCAGCTTTGGGGCGCAGGGGGTTAACCTTGGATCTGGGGGGGACACTGAAGCTTTCTTT.

The chain recombines TRBV13 with TRBJ1-1, with no clear D. V was trimmed by 5 bases and J by 0 bases, leaving 7 bases between them. Germline V lookup: CDR1 PRHDT, CDR2 FYEKMQ (reference sequence). The CDR3 sequence is 13 residues long. The DNA of the CDR3 is TGTGCCAGCAGCCTCAAGATGAACACTGAAGCTTTCTTT. Protein sequence: CASSLKMNTEAFF.

There are a few counts of this clone. This sequence joins TRBV5-1 and TRBJ1-3; D is uncertain. Trimming pared 0 bases from V and 2 bases from J, leaving 9 bases between. This CDR3 has 15 amino acids. Germline loops: CDR1 SGHRS, CDR2 YFSETQ. CDR3 coding DNA: TGCGCCAGCAGCTTGGCCGAAGTAACTGGAAACACCATATATTTT. As protein: CASSLAEVTGNTIYF.

In nucleotides, the CDR3 is TGCGCCAGCAGTCCGGCTGTAACGGCCTACGAGCAGTACTTC. Translated: CASSPAVTAYEQYF. V and J are TRBV5-1 and TRBJ2-7; unclear D gene. The CDR3 loop spans 14 amino acids. Per the germline V gene, CDR1 is SGHRS and CDR2 is YFSETQ. The V gene lost 5 bases and the J gene lost 2 bases, with 14 bases spanning the gap.

The chain uses TRBV7-7 and TRBJ2-1, with D perhaps TRBD2 (6 bases). Germline values: CDR1 SSHAT, CDR2 FNYEAQ (reference sequence). Trimming cost V 1 base and J 9 bases, with 10 bases left between them. The CDR3 totals 13 residues. CDR3 region: CASSLGAGSEQFF. In DNA, the CDR3 is TGTGCCAGCAGCTTAGGGGCGGGGAGTGAGCAGTTCTTC. The entire variable domain, with the rest obtained from reference TRBV7-7 and TRBJ2-1, is as follows: GAGVSQSPRYKVTKRGQDVTLRCDPISSHATLYWYQQALGQGPEFLTYFNYEAQPDKSGLPSDRFSAERPEGSISTLTIQRTEQRDSAMYRCASSLGAGSEQFFGPGTRLTVL.

The V and J genes are TRBV6-1 and TRBJ1-2; D not certain. Trimming stripped 4 bases from V and 4 bases from J, with 10 bases between. CDR1 is MNHNS and CDR2 is SASEGT in the germline V gene. This CDR3 is built from 13 residues. The CDR3 loop is CASSVGNLYGYTF. The CDR3 nucleotides read TGTGCCAGCAGTGTAGGGAACCTCTATGGCTACACCTTC.

V is TRBV5-1 and J is TRBJ1-3; no reliable D call. The CDR3 sequence is 13 residues long. Germline assignment: CDR1 SGHRS and CDR2 YFSETQ. The V end lost 4 bases, the J end lost 0 bases, and 5 bases lay between the germline ends. The chain's CDR3 is CASSVTSGNTIYF. Here the CDR3 DNA reads TGCGCCAGCAGCGTGACCTCTGGAAACACCATATATTTT.

This sequence joins TRBV4-1 and TRBJ2-1; TRBD1 is a possible D gene (6 bases). Trimming cost V 2 bases and J 4 bases, with 12 bases left between them. This CDR3 spans 15 amino acids. Per germline, CDR1 MGHRA and CDR2 YSYEKL. The CDR3 DNA follows: TGCGCCAGCAGCCAAACAGGGATGGAGTACAATGAGCAGTTCTTC. It is translated as CASSQTGMEYNEQFF.